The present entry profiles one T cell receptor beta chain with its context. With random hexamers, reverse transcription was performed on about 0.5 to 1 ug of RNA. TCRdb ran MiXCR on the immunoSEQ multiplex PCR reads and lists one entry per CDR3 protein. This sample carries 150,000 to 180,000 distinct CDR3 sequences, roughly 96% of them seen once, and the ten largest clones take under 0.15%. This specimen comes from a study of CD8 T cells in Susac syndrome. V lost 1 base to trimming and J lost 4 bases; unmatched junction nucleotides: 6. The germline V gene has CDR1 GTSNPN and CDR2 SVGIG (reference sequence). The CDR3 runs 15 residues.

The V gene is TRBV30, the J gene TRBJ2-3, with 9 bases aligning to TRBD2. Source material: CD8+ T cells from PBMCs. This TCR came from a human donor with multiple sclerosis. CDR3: CAWSGASGVADTQYF. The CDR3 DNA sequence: TGTGCCTGGAGTGGAGCTAGCGGGGTTGCAGATACGCAGTATTTT.